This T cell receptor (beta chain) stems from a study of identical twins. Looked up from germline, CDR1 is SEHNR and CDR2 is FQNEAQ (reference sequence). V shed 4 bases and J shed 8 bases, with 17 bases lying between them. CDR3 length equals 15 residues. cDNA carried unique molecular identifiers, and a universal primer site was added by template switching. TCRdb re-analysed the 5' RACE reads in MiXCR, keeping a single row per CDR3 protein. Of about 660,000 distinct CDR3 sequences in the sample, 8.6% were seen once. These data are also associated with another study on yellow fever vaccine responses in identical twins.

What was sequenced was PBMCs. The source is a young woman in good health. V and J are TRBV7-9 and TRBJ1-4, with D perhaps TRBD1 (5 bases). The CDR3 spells CASSSPEEGNEKLFF. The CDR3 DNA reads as TGTGCCAGCAGCTCCCCCGAGGAGGGGAACGAAAAACTGTTTTTT.